This entry describes one T cell receptor (beta chain). CDR1 is SGHVS and CDR2 is FQNEAQ in the germline V gene. V was cut by 6 bases and J by 7 bases, with 15 bases left in between. This CDR3 region has 13 residues. TCRdb analysed the 5' RACE reads with MiXCR anew, one entry per CDR3 protein. Among over 50,000 distinct CDR3 sequences, approximately 31% were seen once, and the ten largest hold 2% to 2.5%. The chain combines TRBV7-8 with TRBJ2-5, with D unresolved. Sequenced: tumor-infiltrating naive CD4+ T cells sorted from the breast tumor. Sample subset: naive CD4+ T cells, CD4+CD45RA+CD25-. The TCR sequence derives from a female donor with breast cancer. In nucleotides, the CDR3 is TGTGCCAGCAGTTCTTCCCAACTTGGGACCCAGTACTTC. As protein: CASSSSQLGTQYF.